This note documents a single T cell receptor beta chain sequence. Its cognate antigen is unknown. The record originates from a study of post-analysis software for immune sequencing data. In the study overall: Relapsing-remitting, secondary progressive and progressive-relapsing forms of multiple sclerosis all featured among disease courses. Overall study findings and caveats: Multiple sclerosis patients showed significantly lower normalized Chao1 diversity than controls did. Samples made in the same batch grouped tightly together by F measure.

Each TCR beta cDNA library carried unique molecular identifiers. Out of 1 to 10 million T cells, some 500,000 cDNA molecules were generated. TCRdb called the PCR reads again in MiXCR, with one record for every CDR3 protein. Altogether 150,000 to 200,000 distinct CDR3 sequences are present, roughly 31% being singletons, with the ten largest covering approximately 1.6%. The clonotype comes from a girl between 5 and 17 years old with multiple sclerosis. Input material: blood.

This CDR3 reads CASSLAQDPEAFF. The CDR3 nucleotides are TGCGCCAGCAGCTTGGCCCAGGACCCTGAAGCTTTCTTT. This chain joins TRBV5-1 and TRBJ1-1; D unclear. The CDR3 sequence is 13 residues long. V was clipped by 0 bases and J by 6 bases, with 9 bases between them. Germline loops: CDR1 SGHRS, CDR2 YFSETQ.